This T cell receptor beta chain is drawn from a study of PD-1 blockade in classical Hodgkin lymphoma. Points from the study as a whole: Before treatment, complete responders showed about the same diversity as newly diagnosed patients.

The CDR3 has 17 residues. Germline V gives CDR1 MDHEN, CDR2 SYDVKM. V gave up 5 bases and J gave up 3 bases, with 22 bases separating them. On this clone itself: The antigen is not known.

Method: immunoSEQ multiplex PCR; TCRdb's copy keeps in-frame clones and lacks some. The sample lists approximately 16,000 clones, 75% to 90% occurring once. Documented time point: cycle 4 day 1 (C4D1), after less than 7 weeks of nivolumab. Every patient relapsed after autologous stem cell transplantation, and brentuximab vedotin exposure varied. Thawed PBMCs were subjected to magnetic negative selection, which yielded isolated CD8+ T cells. V usage is TRBV28 and J usage is TRBJ1-2, with a tentative D call TRBD1 (5 bases). Here the sequenced sample was CD8+ T cells from blood, taken before the fourth cycle of nivolumab. This TCR came from a human donor with classical Hodgkin lymphoma. The CDR3, as DNA: TGTGCCAGCAGTGGAGGGCCAGCCACGGACACCGACTATGGCTACACCTTC. It specifies CASSGGPATDTDYGYTF.